The 20 T cell receptor beta chains reported below all come from one sample, sequenced in a study of blood T cells in healthy people across ages (dated by TCRdb to between 2014 and 2016). Libraries were prepared through 5' RACE. Sequencing took place on an Illumina HiSeq 2500. A second PCR of roughly 6 to 12 cycles was run with a J-beta primer mix and a sample-barcoded 5' primer. The public reads were quality trimmed at Q25 with fastp and then assembled into clones with MiXCR by TCRdb, keeping productive beta chains. Rows with a matching CDR3 protein are joined into one entry that keeps the most common DNA and genes. This sample lists 1.5 million or so distinct CDR3 sequences; 35% to 45% were detected once. The ten largest clones take up approximately 4% of the sample. Sequencing was performed on blood. Every receptor here comes from a woman between 18 and 29 years old in good health.

This clonotype was seen only once. V gene TRBV20-1 combines with J gene TRBJ1-6; 9 bases fit TRBD1. The germline CDR1 and CDR2 sequences are DFQATT and SNEGSKA (reference sequence). This CDR3 region has 16 residues. V gave up 4 bases and J gave up 0 bases; unmatched junction bases: 4. CDR3 amino acids: CSAMTGGSSYNSPLHF. The CDR3 DNA is TGCAGTGCTATGACAGGGGGGAGCTCCTATAATTCACCCCTCCACTTT.

The chain combines TRBV4-3 with TRBJ1-5; D remains unclear. From germline, CDR1 is LGHNA and CDR2 YSLEER. The CDR3 contains 14 residues. Trimming shortened V by 0 bases and J by 6 bases, and 9 bases separated the two germline ends. This CDR3 is CASSQEITIQPQHF. CDR3 sequence (DNA): TGCGCCAGCAGCCAAGAGATAACGATTCAGCCCCAGCATTTT.

This clonotype came up a few times. This chain joins TRBV27 and TRBJ1-2, with D hard to call. Germline loops: CDR1 MNHEY, CDR2 SMNVEV (reference sequence). CDR3 length equals 16 residues. The V and J ends lost 3 bases and 0 bases respectively, with 14 bases between them. For the CDR3, the DNA is TGTGCCAGCAGTTTTGAGAGGCAGAGTGCTAACTATGGCTACACCTTC. Translation gives CASSFERQSANYGYTF.

This clonotype was detected only a few times. This chain joins TRBV20-1 and TRBJ2-7; D remains ambiguous. Germline V lookup: CDR1 DFQATT, CDR2 SNEGSKA (reference sequence). This CDR3 has 12 residues. V dropped 3 bases and J dropped 7 bases, with 13 bases sitting between them. The CDR3 DNA is TGCAGTGCTAGCGGCAGCTACAATGAGCAGTACTTC. It encodes CSASGSYNEQYF.

V gene TRBV5-5 combines with J gene TRBJ1-2; D not certain. The germline gives CDR1 SGHKS, CDR2 YYEKEE (reference sequence). This CDR3 comprises 15 residues. V lost 0 bases to trimming and J lost 4 bases, with 13 bases between them. Here the CDR3 reads CASSLVRRGPYGYTF. The CDR3 DNA reads TGTGCCAGCAGCTTGGTACGACGAGGGCCCTATGGCTACACCTTC. The complete variable domain, with remaining parts taken from reference TRBV5-5 and TRBJ1-2, reads DAGVTQSPTHLIKTRGQQVTLRCSPISGHKSVSWYQQVLGQGPQFIFQYYEKEERGRGNFPDRFSARQFPNYSSELNVNALLLGDSALYLCASSLVRRGPYGYTFGSGTRLTVV.

This chain connects TRBV28 to TRBJ2-5; 7 bases map to TRBD1. Germline V lookup: CDR1 MDHEN, CDR2 SYDVKM. The CDR3 is 12 residues long. V was clipped by 10 bases and J by 2 bases; unmatched bases: 4. This chain's CDR3 is CAISGQQETQYF. CDR3 sequence (DNA): TGTGCCATCTCGGGACAGCAAGAGACCCAGTACTTC.

Comments on this clonotype: No conserved phenylalanine or tryptophan is present at the end of the CDR3, so a read error is the likely explanation. It is unclear where the CDR3 begins or ends on the DNA, so no DNA is shown, and the CDR3 is as TCRdb lists it. The rearrangement uses TRBV12-3 or TRBV12-4 and TRBJ2-3; the DNA was not compared with TRBD1, the D call given in the table. Both ends counted, the CDR3 spans 13 residues. The CDR3 reads CASSPPSTDTQYS.

The rearrangement joins TRBV4-1 to TRBJ2-1; 9 nucleotides align to TRBD2. Germline trimming cut 4 bases from V and 5 bases from J; bases unmatched to any gene: 6. This CDR3 is built from 15 residues. Germline CDR1 reads MGHRA; CDR2 reads YSYEKL. The CDR3 protein is CASSLERGDHNEQFF. CDR3 bases: TGCGCCAGCAGCCTCGAGCGGGGGGACCACAATGAGCAGTTCTTC.

At least ten counts were recorded for this clonotype. This chain uses TRBV5-5 with TRBJ2-1; D may be TRBD2 (5 bases). V was trimmed by 5 bases and J by 6 bases, leaving 18 bases between them. Germline CDR1 SGHKS, CDR2 YYEKEE (reference sequence). The CDR3 totals 15 residues. Here the CDR3 DNA reads TGTGCCAGCAGTCCCACACCCGACCGGGGCAATGAGCAGTTCTTC. It yields the protein CASSPTPDRGNEQFF.

This rearrangement joins TRBV4-1 to TRBJ1-5; the D is unclear. CDR1 is MGHRA and CDR2 is YSYEKL in the germline V gene. The length of the CDR3 is 14 residues. V lost 1 base, J lost 5 bases, and 9 bases lay in between. Here the CDR3 DNA reads TGCGCCAGCAGCCAAGGCTGGCTTGATCAGCCCCAGCATTTT. Residues: CASSQGWLDQPQHF.

The chain employs TRBV20-1 and TRBJ2-1; D not certain. The CDR3 contains 13 residues. Per germline, CDR1 DFQATT and CDR2 SNEGSKA (reference sequence). CDR3 nucleotide sequence: TGCAGCGCCATGCGGAGAACCTACAATGAGCAGTTCTTC. Encoded protein: CSAMRRTYNEQFF.

The chain employs TRBV3-1 and TRBJ2-3, with 13 bases matching TRBD2. The V and J ends lost 4 bases and 2 bases, in that order; junction bases with no gene match: 12. CDR3 length: 19 amino acids. Germline V gene sequence: CDR1 LGHDT, CDR2 YNNKEL (reference sequence). The CDR3 here is CASSLPARGLAGNTDTQYF. DNA for the CDR3: TGTGCCAGCAGCCTCCCTGCACGGGGACTAGCGGGAAACACAGATACGCAGTATTTT.

This chain links TRBV28 with TRBJ2-1, with 9 nucleotides matching TRBD2. CDR1 is MDHEN and CDR2 is SYDVKM in the germline V gene. The CDR3 is 18 amino acids. The trim removed 7 bases at V and 0 bases at J, leaving 13 bases unmatched. The CDR3 sequence is CASNGVGTSKNSYNEQFF. CDR3 in DNA: TGTGCCAGCAACGGTGTGGGGACTAGCAAGAACTCCTACAATGAGCAGTTCTTC.

The V and J genes are TRBV27 and TRBJ1-2, with unresolved D. Germline CDR1 is MNHEY and CDR2 is SMNVEV (reference sequence). The CDR3 consists of 13 residues. The ends were cut back, 2 bases at V and 8 bases at J, with 12 bases in the middle. CDR3 in DNA: TGTGCCAGCAGTTTACGCAGGACCCTGGGCTACACCTTC. Its translation: CASSLRRTLGYTF.

V is TRBV27 and J is TRBJ2-3, with TRBD2 matching over 7 bases. Trimming at V came to 4 bases and at J to 1 base, leaving 5 bases not matched to a gene. This CDR3 region has 15 residues. The germline gives CDR1 MNHEY, CDR2 SMNVEV (reference sequence). The CDR3 DNA reads as TGTGCCAGCAGTTCCCGGGACTACCGCACAGATACGCAGTATTTT. It encodes CASSSRDYRTDTQYF.

The chain is built from TRBV5-5 and TRBJ2-1; TRBD2 agrees at 12 bases. After removal of 4 bases from V and 8 bases from J, the junction contained 10 bases not matched to a gene. Per the germline V gene, CDR1 is SGHKS and CDR2 is YYEKEE (reference sequence). This CDR3 is 16 amino acids long. The CDR3 sequence: CASSPLAGGLLHEQFF. CDR3 nucleotide sequence: TGTGCCAGCAGCCCACTAGCGGGAGGCCTTCTCCATGAGCAGTTCTTC.

The V gene is TRBV27, the J gene TRBJ2-6, with 7 nucleotides matching TRBD1. The J segment lost 4 bases and the V segment lost 2 bases, leaving 5 bases of the junction unmatched. The CDR3 spans 16 residues. Germline CDR1 is MNHEY and CDR2 is SMNVEV (reference sequence). The CDR3 coding sequence is TGTGCCAGCAGTTTAAGGGGGCTAGTGGGGGCCAACGTCCTGACTTTC. It specifies CASSLRGLVGANVLTF.

The rearrangement joins TRBV4-1 to TRBJ2-1, with 11 bases aligning to TRBD1. From germline, CDR1 is MGHRA and CDR2 YSYEKL. The CDR3 has 13 amino acids. V gave up 5 bases and J gave up 10 bases; unmatched junction bases: 4. CDR3 region: CASSGQGAGEQFF. The DNA for the CDR3 is TGCGCCAGCAGCGGACAGGGGGCCGGAGAGCAGTTCTTC.

The V gene is TRBV5-1, the J gene TRBJ1-1, with a tentative D call TRBD1 (5 bases). Germline V gives CDR1 SGHRS, CDR2 YFSETQ. Deletions cut 1 base from V and 6 bases from J, with 13 bases between. The CDR3 has 14 amino acids. This CDR3 reads CASSLMGGSSEAFF. The CDR3 region has the DNA TGCGCCAGCAGCTTGATGGGGGGTTCTTCTGAAGCTTTCTTT.

About this clonotype itself: A much larger clone is a single base away; this may be a read error. This chain uses TRBV15 with TRBJ1-5; tentatively, D is TRBD1 (5 bases). Looked up from germline, CDR1 is LNHNV and CDR2 is YYDKDF (reference sequence). The CDR3 runs to 15 residues. The chain's CDR3 is CATGRDRGPNQPQHF. The CDR3 nucleotides are TGTGCCACCGGCAGAGATAGGGGTCCGAATCAGCCCCAGCATTTT.